This T cell receptor beta chain appears in the sequencing data of a study of blood T cell repertoires in COVID-19. Study-wide context: T cells, B-cell-depleted T cells, or PBMCs supplied cDNA or gDNA.

The protocol was immunoSEQ multiplex PCR, while the TCRdb copy is restricted to in-frame clones and leaves out a portion. The top ten hold approximately 3.6% of the sample, which has 230,000 or so clones, 80% to 85% seen once. The CDR3 is 14 residues long. V was clipped by 5 bases and J by 6 bases, with 15 bases between them. From germline, CDR1 is LNHDA and CDR2 SQIVND (reference sequence). The chain joins TRBV19 to TRBJ2-3; no reliable D call. The origin of this receptor is a man aged 45-65 years who had recovered from COVID-19. The sample comprised PBMCs or T cells enriched from blood (not recorded which). CDR3 nucleotides: TGTGCCAGTAGTGCCCTTGTCGTGGCTGATACGCAGTATTTT. It encodes CASSALVVADTQYF.